These 24 T cell receptor beta chains originate from one sample sequenced in a study of blood T cell repertoires in COVID-19. Data came from immunoSEQ multiplex PCR; TCRdb stores just in-frame clones and leaves some out. The table records under 400,000 clones, more than 70% of them present only once. The sample taken for sequencing was PBMCs or T cells enriched from blood (not recorded which). The receptor source for this set is a man aged 35 to 55 in a cohort exposed to, infected with or recovered from COVID-19 (not recorded which).

This clone appeared a single time. The chain recombines TRBV11-2 with TRBJ1-2, with D tentatively TRBD1 (6 bases). The germline CDR1 and CDR2 sequences are SGHAT and FQNNGV. Deletions cut 1 base from V and 7 bases from J, with 10 bases between. The CDR3 runs to 13 residues. The CDR3 DNA reads as TGTGCCAGCAGCTTAGTCAGAGGGGGTGGCTACACCTTC. Its translation is CASSLVRGGGYTF.

The V gene is TRBV12-5, the J gene TRBJ2-7; possibly TRBD2 for D (6 bases). CDR3 length equals 15 residues. Germline V gives CDR1 LGHNT, CDR2 FRNRAP. V was clipped by 6 bases and J by 1 base, with 16 bases between them. CDR3 in DNA: TGTGCTAGTGGATCCTGGGACGGGGGATCCTACGAGCAGTACTTC. Translated: CASGSWDGGSYEQYF.

V gene TRBV7-2 combines with J gene TRBJ1-3; 7 nucleotides agree with TRBD1. There are 14 residues in the CDR3. Germline CDR1 and CDR2: SGHTA and FQGNSA. V lost 2 bases to trimming and J lost 4 bases; unmatched junction nucleotides: 2. CDR3 sequence reads: CASSLRGHGNTIYF. The CDR3 nucleotides are TGTGCCAGCAGCTTAAGGGGGCACGGAAACACCATATATTTT.

This chain links TRBV19 with TRBJ2-3; 9 nucleotides agree with TRBD2. Germline trimming cut 5 bases from V and 6 bases from J; bases unmatched to any gene: 18. The germline V gene encodes CDR1 LNHDA and CDR2 SQIVND (reference sequence). CDR3 length equals 18 residues. CDR3 in amino acids: CASSGLRASGTRLDTQYF. The CDR3 bases are TGTGCCAGTAGTGGGCTGCGGGCTAGCGGGACGAGGTTGGATACGCAGTATTTT.

The rearrangement joins TRBV5-6 to TRBJ1-2, with 9 bases identical to TRBD1. Germline loops: CDR1 SGHDT, CDR2 YYEEEE. The CDR3 totals 18 residues. Trimming removed 3 bases from V and 2 bases from J; junction bases left unmatched: 14. The CDR3 DNA reads as TGTGCCAGCAGCTCGAGACTGACAGGGGGAACGGTGAACTATGGCTACACCTTC. Translated: CASSSRLTGGTVNYGYTF.

This chain links TRBV7-8 with TRBJ1-1; tentative D call: TRBD1 (6 bases). The CDR3 has 14 amino acids. Trimming pared 6 bases from V and 2 bases from J, leaving 13 bases between. Germline CDR1 and CDR2: SGHVS and FQNEAQ. This CDR3 reads CASSPTGINTEAFF. CDR3 DNA: TGTGCCAGCAGTCCCACAGGGATAAACACTGAAGCTTTCTTT.

The V gene is TRBV4-1, the J gene TRBJ1-2, with D tentatively TRBD1 (5 bases). V was trimmed by 3 bases and J by 7 bases, leaving 15 bases between them. The CDR3 extends over 14 amino acids. The germline CDR1 and CDR2 sequences are MGHRA and YSYEKL. The CDR3 nucleotides are TGCGCCAGCAGCCAGCAAACGGGACTATTTGGCTACACCTTC. Translating it yields CASSQQTGLFGYTF.

This clone showed up just a few times. The V and J genes are TRBV6-5 and TRBJ1-1, with 7 bases aligning to TRBD1. The junction had 16 bases not matched to a gene; V was cut back by 5 bases and J by 10 bases. The CDR3 totals 15 residues. The germline CDR1 and CDR2 sequences are MNHEY and SVGAGI. CDR3 in DNA: TGTGCCAGCAGTCCCTCTTCCGGGACAGTTGTTGGAGCTTTCTTT. This codes for CASSPSSGTVVGAFF.

This chain links TRBV2 with TRBJ2-1; D is unclear. Looked up from germline, CDR1 is SNHLY and CDR2 is FYNNEI. The V gene lost 5 bases and the J gene lost 7 bases, with 9 bases spanning the gap. The CDR3 sequence is 12 residues long. Here the CDR3 reads CASSTRINEQFF. The CDR3 nucleotides read TGTGCCAGCAGTACACGAATAAATGAGCAGTTCTTC.

This chain links TRBV28 with TRBJ1-3; no clear D gene. Germline-derived CDR1 and CDR2 are MDHEN and SYDVKM. This CDR3 comprises 12 residues. Trimming pared 6 bases from V and 3 bases from J, leaving 6 bases between. CDR3 bases: TGTGCCAGCAGACAACGTGGAAACACCATATATTTT. Its translation is CASRQRGNTIYF.

This rearrangement joins TRBV10-3 to TRBJ2-1; TRBD2 matches 8 bases. The CDR3 has 15 residues. J lost 5 bases, V lost 4 bases, and 7 bases had no gene match. Per the germline V gene, CDR1 is ENHRY and CDR2 is SYGVKD. The CDR3 DNA follows: TGTGCCATCAGTGCTCCGGGACTAGGTAACAATGAGCAGTTCTTC. Protein sequence: CAISAPGLGNNEQFF.

This chain connects TRBV5-1 to TRBJ2-1; 7 bases fit TRBD2. Germline V gene sequence: CDR1 SGHRS, CDR2 YFSETQ. V dropped 1 base and J dropped 4; count of bases not matched to a gene: 11. The CDR3 has 17 residues. CDR3 coding DNA: TGCGCCAGCAGCTTGTCGGCCCTAGCGGAGATTTACAATGAGCAGTTCTTC. It yields the protein CASSLSALAEIYNEQFF.

The V gene is TRBV5-6, the J gene TRBJ1-1; the D gene is possibly TRBD1 (6 bases). Trimming pared 4 bases from V and 8 bases from J, leaving 12 bases between. This CDR3 has 12 residues. In germline, CDR1 is SGHDT, CDR2 YYEEEE. The CDR3 sequence: CASSKQGTEAFF. Here the CDR3 DNA reads TGTGCCAGCAGCAAACAGGGTACGGAAGCTTTCTTT.

The chain couples TRBV27 to TRBJ2-3; D might be TRBD1 (6 bases). Germline V lookup: CDR1 MNHEY, CDR2 SMNVEV (reference sequence). V was clipped by 3 bases and J by 0 bases, with 10 bases between them. The CDR3 is made up of 15 amino acids. The CDR3 loop is CASSLGAPSTDTQYF. The CDR3 DNA follows: TGTGCCAGCAGTTTGGGGGCCCCGAGCACAGATACGCAGTATTTT.

The V call is TRBV20-1, the J call TRBJ2-3; D is possibly TRBD1 (6 bases). The CDR3 has 14 residues. V dropped 3 bases and J dropped 5 bases, with 15 bases sitting between them. Germline values: CDR1 DFQATT, CDR2 SNEGSKA (reference sequence). CDR3 coding DNA: TGCAGTGCTAGTATCCAGGGGTTTGGAGATACGCAGTATTTT. Its protein product is CSASIQGFGDTQYF.

The chain is built from TRBV6-2 or TRBV6-3 and TRBJ2-7; 9 positions agree with TRBD2. Per the germline V gene, CDR1 is MNHEY and CDR2 is SVGEGT. The ends lost 0 bases at V and 4 bases at J; junction bases unmatched: 4. CDR3 length: 15 residues. CDR3 sequence (DNA): TGTGCCAGCAGTTACTCGGCTAGCGGGAAGTACGAGCAGTACTTC. It codes for CASSYSASGKYEQYF.

This chain uses TRBV12-5 with TRBJ1-5; D is possibly TRBD1 (6 bases). The V end lost 5 bases, the J end lost 8 bases, and 13 bases lay between the germline ends. This CDR3 has 13 residues. Germline V lookup: CDR1 LGHNT, CDR2 FRNRAP. The CDR3 sequence: CASGRGGAEPQHF. CDR3 sequence (DNA): TGTGCTAGTGGTCGGGGGGGCGCGGAGCCCCAGCATTTT.

This chain uses TRBV5-1 with TRBJ2-7; 14 bases match TRBD2. The V segment lost 4 bases and the J segment 0 bases; nucleotides outside the gene matches: 9. There are 18 residues in the CDR3. Per the germline V gene, CDR1 is SGHRS and CDR2 is YFSETQ. The CDR3 sequence is CASSVGLAGVTISYEQYF. CDR3 bases: TGCGCCAGCAGCGTGGGACTAGCGGGAGTGACCATCTCCTACGAGCAGTACTTC.

V is TRBV4-1 and J is TRBJ2-3; weak D call: TRBD2 (6 bases). Per the germline V gene, CDR1 is MGHRA and CDR2 is YSYEKL. This CDR3 is built from 14 residues. V was clipped by 2 bases and J by 8 bases, with 14 bases between them. CDR3 sequence reads: CASSQSRLGGTQYF. In nucleotides, the CDR3 is TGCGCCAGCAGCCAAAGCCGGCTGGGGGGTACGCAGTATTTT.

A single count supports this clone. Other DNA sequences of this sample code for an identical CDR3. V is TRBV3-1 (or the pseudogene TRBV3-2) and J is TRBJ1-1, with 9 bases lining up with TRBD1. CDR3 size: 14 residues. V lost 1 base to trimming and J lost 4 bases; unmatched junction nucleotides: 1. From germline, CDR1 is LGHDT and CDR2 YNNKEL (reference sequence). This chain's CDR3 is CASSQGQGGTEAFF. DNA for the CDR3: TGTGCCAGCAGCCAAGGACAGGGGGGCACTGAAGCTTTCTTT.

The genes are TRBV3-1 (or the pseudogene TRBV3-2) and TRBJ2-7; a possible D gene is TRBD2 (5 bases). The CDR3 has 15 amino acids. From germline, CDR1 is LGHDT and CDR2 YNNKEL (reference sequence). The V end lost 3 bases, the J end lost 2 bases, and 14 bases lay between the germline ends. CDR3 sequence reads: CASSHSALMAYEQYF. CDR3 coding DNA: TGTGCCAGCAGCCATAGCGCCTTGATGGCCTACGAGCAGTACTTC.

This clone occurred a few times. The chain joins TRBV19 to TRBJ2-7; D may be TRBD1 (5 bases). V lost 4 bases, J lost 0 bases, and 7 bases lay in between. Looked up from germline, CDR1 is LNHDA and CDR2 is SQIVND (reference sequence). The CDR3 consists of 13 residues. DNA for the CDR3: TGTGCCAGTAGTACCGACAGCTCCTACGAGCAGTACTTC. The encoded protein is CASSTDSSYEQYF. The variable domain in full, with the rest retrieved from reference TRBV19 and TRBJ2-7, is DGGITQSPKYLFRKEGQNVTLSCEQNLNHDAMYWYRQDPGQGLRLIYYSQIVNDFQKGDIAEGYSVSREKKESFPLTVTSAQKNPTAFYLCASSTDSSYEQYFGPGTRLTVT.

The chain uses TRBV7-6 and TRBJ1-1, with D maybe TRBD1 (5 bases). CDR1 SGHVS and CDR2 FNYEAQ come from the germline V gene. Trimming left V 1 base short and J 1 base short, with 10 bases between. The CDR3 loop spans 15 amino acids. The CDR3 nucleotides are TGTGCCAGCAGCTTAGGGGCAGGGCAGAACACTGAAGCTTTCTTT. Protein sequence: CASSLGAGQNTEAFF.

The rearrangement links TRBV15 to TRBJ1-6, with 8 bases fitting TRBD1. Germline loops: CDR1 LNHNV, CDR2 YYDKDF (reference sequence). Trimming cost V 0 bases and J 10 bases; bases outside gene matches: 8. This CDR3 contains 16 residues. The CDR3 nucleotides read TGTGCCACCAGCAGAGATCTACCACAGGGGGGGTCACCCCTCCACTTT. This translates into CATSRDLPQGGSPLHF.